This TCR beta chain was sequenced in a study of T cell repertoires in cytomegalovirus infection. Across the study: CMV epitopes that were recently identified and HLA-C-restricted were used alongside well-studied HLA-B-restricted ones.

TCRdb re-called the reads with MiXCR, one entry per CDR3 protein. The repertoire holds hundreds of thousands of distinct CDR3 sequences, with 30% to 35% as singletons. V lost 0 bases and J 2 bases, leaving 19 bases between the germline ends. Germline assignment: CDR1 LGHDT and CDR2 YNNKEL (reference sequence). The length of the CDR3 is 18 residues. This clonotype was counted between two and nine times. Its antigen is not identified. This TCR came from a human donor in good health (CMV status not recorded). Some clones in this sample may be carry-over from other donors' samples. This chain uses TRBV3-1 with TRBJ1-2; D is perhaps TRBD1 (6 bases). Sequencing was performed on cultured PBMCs, taken from culture after CMV antigen stimulation. CDR3 protein: CASSQEHRVFYDNYGYTF. The CDR3 DNA follows: TGTGCCAGCAGCCAAGAACACAGGGTTTTCTATGACAACTATGGCTACACCTTC. Supplemented by reference TRBV3-1 and TRBJ1-2, the full variable domain reads DTAVSQTPKYLVTQMGNDKSIKCEQNLGHDTMYWYKQDSKKFLKIMFSYNNKELIINETVPNRFSPKSPDKAHLNLHINSLELGDSAVYFCASSQEHRVFYDNYGYTFGSGTRLTVV.